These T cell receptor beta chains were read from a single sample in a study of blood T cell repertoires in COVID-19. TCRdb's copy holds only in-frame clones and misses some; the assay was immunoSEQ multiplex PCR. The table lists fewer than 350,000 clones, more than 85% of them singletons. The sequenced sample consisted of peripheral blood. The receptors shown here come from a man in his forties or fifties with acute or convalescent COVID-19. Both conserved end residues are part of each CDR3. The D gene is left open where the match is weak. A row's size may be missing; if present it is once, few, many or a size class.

CDR3: CASSLLGGEDTIYF; DNA: TGTGCCAGCAGCCTCCTAGGCGGGGAAGACACCATATATTTT; D: .; size: .; length: 14; V: TRBV7-9; J: TRBJ1-3
CDR3: CASSLARGGYEQYF; DNA: TGTGCCAGCAGCTTAGCGCGGGGGGGTTACGAGCAGTACTTC; D: TRBD2; size: .; length: 14; V: TRBV7-2; J: TRBJ2-7
CDR3: CASSLGTGDTDTQYF; DNA: TGCGCCAGCAGCCTCGGGACAGGTGACACAGATACGCAGTATTTT; D: TRBD1; size: once; length: 15; V: TRBV5-1; J: TRBJ2-3
CDR3: CSVEGGGTPLEQYF; DNA: TGCAGCGTCGAGGGGGGGGGCACTCCCCTCGAGCAGTACTTC; D: .; size: .; length: 14; V: TRBV29-1; J: TRBJ2-7
CDR3: CASSPSGATEAFF; DNA: TGTGCCAGCAGCCCTTCAGGGGCCACTGAAGCTTTCTTT; D: .; size: .; length: 13; V: TRBV11-2; J: TRBJ1-1
CDR3: CASSFAGGASLYEQYF; DNA: TGTGCCAGCAGTTTCGCGGGGGGCGCCTCCCTTTACGAGCAGTACTTC; D: TRBD2; size: .; length: 16; V: TRBV27; J: TRBJ2-7
CDR3: CASSETAFLGNTIYF; DNA: TGTGCCAGCAGTGAGACAGCTTTCCTGGGAAACACCATATATTTT; D: .; size: few; length: 15; V: TRBV6-1; J: TRBJ1-3
CDR3: CAWSTSPTGREAFF; DNA: TGTGCCTGGAGTACATCACCAACAGGGAGGGAGGCTTTCTTT; D: .; size: .; length: 14; V: TRBV30; J: TRBJ1-1
CDR3: CASSLEGQGDTEAFF; DNA: TGCGCCAGCAGCTTGGAGGGACAGGGCGACACTGAAGCTTTCTTT; D: TRBD1; size: .; length: 15; V: TRBV5-1; J: TRBJ1-1
CDR3: CASSLQGSLGNIQYF; DNA: TGTGCCAGCAGCTTGCAGGGGTCACTTGGAAACATTCAGTACTTC; D: .; size: .; length: 15; V: TRBV5-4; J: TRBJ2-4
CDR3: CASMRGGNNEQFF; DNA: TGTGCCAGCATGCGGGGGGGGAACAATGAGCAGTTCTTC; D: TRBD2; size: .; length: 13; V: TRBV28; J: TRBJ2-1
CDR3: CASKVETEAFF; DNA: TGTGCCAGCAAGGTGGAGACTGAAGCTTTCTTT; D: .; size: .; length: 11; V: TRBV2; J: TRBJ1-1
CDR3: CASSRTSSQETQYF; DNA: TGTGCCAGCAGTAGGACTAGTTCCCAAGAGACCCAGTACTTC; D: TRBD2; size: .; length: 14; V: TRBV6-5; J: TRBJ2-5
CDR3: CASSLGVRPTEAFF; DNA: TGCGCCAGCAGCTTAGGGGTCAGACCCACTGAAGCTTTCTTT; D: .; size: .; length: 14; V: TRBV5-1; J: TRBJ1-1
CDR3: CASSLIFSGGTDTQYF; DNA: TGTGCCAGCAGCTTGATTTTTAGCGGGGGCACAGATACGCAGTATTTT; D: TRBD2; size: .; length: 16; V: TRBV5-5; J: TRBJ2-3
CDR3: CASSPTGPLESYEQYF; DNA: TGTGCCAGCAGCCCAACAGGTCCACTTGAAAGCTACGAGCAGTACTTC; D: .; size: .; length: 16; V: TRBV7-6; J: TRBJ2-7
CDR3: CATSSGWALRADTQYF; DNA: TGTGCCACCAGCAGTGGCTGGGCCTTGAGGGCAGATACGCAGTATTTT; D: .; size: .; length: 16; V: TRBV15; J: TRBJ2-3
CDR3: CASRKVSQDTEAFF; DNA: TGCGCCAGCAGGAAGGTATCCCAGGACACTGAAGCTTTCTTT; D: .; size: .; length: 14; V: TRBV5-1; J: TRBJ1-1
CDR3: CASSDPIRGSGGYGYTF; DNA: TGTGCCAGCAGTGATCCTATCAGGGGATCTGGTGGCTATGGCTACACCTTC; D: .; size: once; length: 17; V: TRBV6-1; J: TRBJ1-2
CDR3: CASSLAGGNEKLFF; DNA: TGTGCCAGCAGCTTAGCAGGGGGTAATGAAAAACTGTTTTTT; D: .; size: .; length: 14; V: TRBV7-2; J: TRBJ1-4
CDR3: CASSPWTGRSGELFF; DNA: TGTGCCAGCAGTCCTTGGACAGGGAGGTCCGGGGAGCTGTTTTTT; D: TRBD1; size: .; length: 15; V: TRBV14; J: TRBJ2-2
CDR3: CASLNRENTGELFF; DNA: TGTGCTAGTCTTAACAGGGAGAACACCGGGGAGCTGTTTTTT; D: .; size: .; length: 14; V: TRBV12-5; J: TRBJ2-2
CDR3: CASVERAGYNEQFF; DNA: TGTGCCAGCGTTGAACGTGCAGGATACAATGAGCAGTTCTTC; D: .; size: .; length: 14; V: TRBV2; J: TRBJ2-1
CDR3: CASSMTENRDTIYF; DNA: TGTGCCAGTAGTATGACAGAAAACCGGGACACCATATATTTT; D: .; size: .; length: 14; V: TRBV19; J: TRBJ1-3
CDR3: CASSLGGGQGAYGYTF; DNA: TGCGCCAGCAGCTTGGGGGGCGGACAGGGGGCCTATGGCTACACCTTC; D: TRBD1; size: .; length: 16; V: TRBV5-1; J: TRBJ1-2
CDR3: CATSESRGANEQFF; DNA: TGTGCCACCAGTGAATCCAGGGGGGCGAATGAGCAGTTCTTC; D: .; size: .; length: 14; V: TRBV24-1; J: TRBJ2-1